The rows below give T cell receptor beta chains drawn from one sample of a study of shared clonotypes between healthy human individuals. Profiled with immunoSEQ multiplex PCR; TCRdb holds only in-frame clones, not every one. The top ten hold around 2% of the sample, which has hundreds of thousands of clones, 73% seen once. The sample taken for sequencing was memory CD4+ T cells sorted from blood. Receptors originate from a woman in her twenties or thirties in good health. CDR3s include the opening cysteine and the closing phenylalanine or tryptophan. A D gene is named only where the DNA matches it firmly. Clone size is given for some rows only: seen once, a few or many times, or a class if the clone is expanded.

d_call: -
j_call: TRBJ1-2
clone_size: -
v_call: TRBV6-4
cdr3_length: 11
cdr3_aa: CASSDSYGYTF
cdr3_nt: TGTGCCAGCAGTGACAGCTATGGCTACACCTTC

d_call: -
j_call: TRBJ1-2
clone_size: once
v_call: TRBV27
cdr3_length: 15
cdr3_aa: CASSWTVPLGYGYTF
cdr3_nt: TGTGCCAGCAGTTGGACAGTACCCCTTGGCTATGGCTACACCTTC

d_call: TRBD2
j_call: TRBJ2-7
clone_size: -
v_call: TRBV5-4
cdr3_length: 18
cdr3_aa: CASSAGGPSGRTAYEQYF
cdr3_nt: TGTGCCAGCAGCGCAGGGGGCCCTAGCGGGAGGACCGCCTACGAGCAGTACTTC

d_call: TRBD1
j_call: TRBJ1-5
clone_size: -
v_call: TRBV28
cdr3_length: 13
cdr3_aa: CASSGQVNQPQHF
cdr3_nt: TGTGCCAGCAGCGGACAGGTAAATCAGCCCCAGCATTTT

d_call: -
j_call: TRBJ1-2
clone_size: -
v_call: TRBV28
cdr3_length: 14
cdr3_aa: CASTPGGVFYGYTF
cdr3_nt: TGTGCCAGCACCCCCGGAGGAGTCTTCTATGGCTACACCTTC

d_call: -
j_call: TRBJ1-2
clone_size: -
v_call: TRBV4-2
cdr3_length: 15
cdr3_aa: CASSQDVGPSYGYTF
cdr3_nt: TGTGCCAGCAGCCAAGATGTTGGACCCTCCTATGGCTACACCTTC

d_call: -
j_call: TRBJ1-5
clone_size: few
v_call: TRBV5-1
cdr3_length: 13
cdr3_aa: CASSLDVRQPQHF
cdr3_nt: TGCGCCAGCAGCTTGGACGTTAGGCAGCCCCAGCATTTT

d_call: -
j_call: TRBJ2-7
clone_size: once
v_call: TRBV30
cdr3_length: 14
cdr3_aa: CAWSIRVGSYEQYF
cdr3_nt: TGTGCCTGGAGTATCCGGGTGGGTTCCTACGAGCAGTACTTC

d_call: -
j_call: TRBJ2-2
clone_size: -
v_call: TRBV28
cdr3_length: 17
cdr3_aa: CASSFMISGANTGELFF
cdr3_nt: TGTGCCAGCAGTTTCATGATTTCGGGGGCGAACACCGGGGAGCTGTTTTTT

d_call: TRBD1
j_call: TRBJ2-2
clone_size: -
v_call: TRBV14
cdr3_length: 16
cdr3_aa: CASSLRTGADTGELFF
cdr3_nt: TGTGCCAGCAGCCTTAGGACAGGGGCGGACACCGGGGAGCTGTTTTTT

d_call: -
j_call: TRBJ1-2
clone_size: -
v_call: TRBV5-1
cdr3_length: 15
cdr3_aa: CASSLSLTENYGYTF
cdr3_nt: TGCGCCAGCAGCCTTTCCTTGACAGAGAACTATGGCTACACCTTC

d_call: -
j_call: TRBJ1-5
clone_size: -
v_call: TRBV6-1
cdr3_length: 13
cdr3_aa: CASSDLTAQPQHF
cdr3_nt: TGTGCCAGCAGTGATCTTACGGCCCAGCCCCAGCATTTT

d_call: -
j_call: TRBJ1-2
clone_size: -
v_call: TRBV28
cdr3_length: 12
cdr3_aa: CASSPTTYGYTF
cdr3_nt: TGTGCCAGCAGTCCTACAACGTACGGCTACACCTTC

d_call: -
j_call: TRBJ1-6
clone_size: -
v_call: TRBV6-1
cdr3_length: 12
cdr3_aa: CASSDPSSPLHF
cdr3_nt: TGTGCCAGCAGTGATCCGAGTTCACCCCTCCACTTT

d_call: -
j_call: TRBJ2-1
clone_size: -
v_call: TRBV7-2
cdr3_length: 15
cdr3_aa: CASSLTAITYNEQFF
cdr3_nt: TGTGCCAGCAGCTTAACAGCTATCACCTACAATGAGCAGTTCTTC

d_call: -
j_call: TRBJ2-3
clone_size: -
v_call: TRBV30
cdr3_length: 14
cdr3_aa: CAWNPGPQDRTQYF
cdr3_nt: TGTGCCTGGAATCCCGGACCTCAGGACCGTACGCAGTATTTT

d_call: -
j_call: TRBJ1-2
clone_size: few
v_call: TRBV18
cdr3_length: 19
cdr3_aa: CASSPYHWRDLEGNYGYTF
cdr3_nt: TGTGCCAGCTCACCCTACCACTGGCGGGACCTTGAGGGGAACTATGGCTACACCTTC

d_call: -
j_call: TRBJ2-5
clone_size: -
v_call: TRBV7-2
cdr3_length: 14
cdr3_aa: CASSFGGADETQYF
cdr3_nt: TGTGCCAGCAGCTTTGGCGGGGCCGATGAGACCCAGTACTTC

d_call: -
j_call: TRBJ2-5
clone_size: -
v_call: TRBV5-1
cdr3_length: 14
cdr3_aa: CASSGQGGQETQYF
cdr3_nt: TGCGCCAGCAGCGGCCAAGGGGGACAAGAGACCCAGTACTTC

d_call: -
j_call: TRBJ2-3
clone_size: -
v_call: TRBV21-1
cdr3_length: 16
cdr3_aa: CASSKPQGDGTDTQYF
cdr3_nt: TGTGCCAGCAGCAAACCCCAGGGGGATGGCACAGATACGCAGTATTTT

d_call: TRBD1
j_call: TRBJ1-5
clone_size: -
v_call: TRBV28
cdr3_length: 17
cdr3_aa: CASSIPGQAFSNQPQHF
cdr3_nt: TGTGCCAGCAGTATACCGGGACAGGCATTTAGCAATCAGCCCCAGCATTTT

d_call: -
j_call: TRBJ1-5
clone_size: -
v_call: TRBV19
cdr3_length: 13
cdr3_aa: CASSGTGNQPQHF
cdr3_nt: TGTGCCAGTAGTGGTACAGGCAATCAGCCCCAGCATTTT

d_call: TRBD2
j_call: TRBJ2-5
clone_size: many
v_call: TRBV7-7
cdr3_length: 18
cdr3_aa: CASSIGVASGSRQETQYF
cdr3_nt: TGTGCCAGCAGTATAGGGGTCGCTAGCGGGAGTCGGCAAGAGACCCAGTACTTC

d_call: TRBD1
j_call: TRBJ1-2
clone_size: -
v_call: TRBV28
cdr3_length: 13
cdr3_aa: CASTRQGYYGYTF
cdr3_nt: TGTGCCAGCACTAGACAGGGTTACTATGGCTACACCTTC

d_call: TRBD1
j_call: TRBJ1-1
clone_size: -
v_call: TRBV7-2
cdr3_length: 14
cdr3_aa: CATGQGITNTEAFF
cdr3_nt: TGTGCCACAGGACAGGGGATAACGAACACTGAAGCTTTCTTT

d_call: TRBD1
j_call: TRBJ1-2
clone_size: -
v_call: TRBV5-4
cdr3_length: 16
cdr3_aa: CASSTGQGRTYRGYTF
cdr3_nt: TGTGCCAGCAGCACGGGACAGGGGCGTACCTATAGGGGCTACACCTTC

d_call: -
j_call: TRBJ1-2
clone_size: -
v_call: TRBV5-1
cdr3_length: 15
cdr3_aa: CASSPEVGDYYGYTF
cdr3_nt: TGCGCCAGCAGCCCGGAGGTAGGGGACTACTATGGCTACACCTTC

d_call: -
j_call: TRBJ1-2
clone_size: many
v_call: TRBV6-1
cdr3_length: 13
cdr3_aa: CASSDRPNYGYTF
cdr3_nt: TGTGCCAGCAGTGACAGACCTAACTATGGCTACACCTTC

d_call: TRBD2
j_call: TRBJ2-7
clone_size: many
v_call: TRBV10-2
cdr3_length: 15
cdr3_aa: CASKDGAGVMYEQYF
cdr3_nt: TGCGCCAGCAAGGATGGAGCGGGAGTGATGTACGAGCAGTACTTC

d_call: -
j_call: TRBJ1-2
clone_size: once
v_call: TRBV28
cdr3_length: 14
cdr3_aa: CASSPHVVGYGYTF
cdr3_nt: TGTGCCAGCAGTCCCCACGTCGTTGGCTATGGCTACACCTTC

d_call: TRBD2
j_call: TRBJ2-7
clone_size: -
v_call: TRBV6-5
cdr3_length: 15
cdr3_aa: CASRVGSGSNYEQYF
cdr3_nt: TGTGCCAGCAGGGTAGGGAGCGGGAGTAATTACGAGCAGTACTTC

d_call: -
j_call: TRBJ2-7
clone_size: few
v_call: TRBV30
cdr3_length: 14
cdr3_aa: CAWSVEGAHYEQYF
cdr3_nt: TGTGCCTGGAGTGTAGAAGGGGCTCACTACGAGCAGTACTTC

d_call: -
j_call: TRBJ2-5
clone_size: -
v_call: TRBV5-4
cdr3_length: 13
cdr3_aa: CASSLGGVETQYF
cdr3_nt: TGTGCCAGCAGCTTGGGAGGAGTGGAGACCCAGTACTTC

d_call: -
j_call: TRBJ1-4
clone_size: -
v_call: TRBV7-9
cdr3_length: 14
cdr3_aa: CASSLQGVNEKLFF
cdr3_nt: TGTGCCAGCAGCTTGCAGGGTGTGAATGAAAAACTGTTTTTT

d_call: -
j_call: TRBJ2-7
clone_size: -
v_call: TRBV5-6
cdr3_length: 14
cdr3_aa: CASTGLSGAYEQYF
cdr3_nt: TGTGCCAGCACCGGCCTTAGCGGAGCCTACGAGCAGTACTTC

d_call: -
j_call: TRBJ2-1
clone_size: -
v_call: TRBV25-1
cdr3_length: 17
cdr3_aa: CASSDPTVSVLDNEQFF
cdr3_nt: TGTGCCAGCAGTGACCCCACCGTTAGCGTCCTCGACAATGAGCAGTTCTTC

d_call: -
j_call: TRBJ1-2
clone_size: few
v_call: TRBV29-1
cdr3_length: 16
cdr3_aa: CSVEDGTGFTNYGYTF
cdr3_nt: TGCAGCGTTGAAGATGGAACAGGTTTCACTAACTATGGCTACACCTTC

d_call: -
j_call: TRBJ2-5
clone_size: -
v_call: TRBV6-1
cdr3_length: 12
cdr3_aa: CASSEVGMTQYF
cdr3_nt: TGTGCCAGCAGTGAAGTAGGGATGACCCAGTACTTC

d_call: TRBD1
j_call: TRBJ1-1
clone_size: -
v_call: TRBV11-2
cdr3_length: 13
cdr3_aa: CASPPDRGKEAFF
cdr3_nt: TGTGCCAGCCCCCCGGACAGGGGGAAAGAAGCTTTCTTT

d_call: -
j_call: TRBJ2-1
clone_size: -
v_call: TRBV11-2
cdr3_length: 12
cdr3_aa: CASSFLADEQFF
cdr3_nt: TGTGCCAGCAGCTTCTTAGCGGATGAGCAGTTCTTC

d_call: TRBD2
j_call: TRBJ2-7
clone_size: -
v_call: TRBV5-1
cdr3_length: 14
cdr3_aa: CASRSGTSEYEQYF
cdr3_nt: TGCGCCAGCAGGTCCGGGACTAGTGAGTACGAGCAGTACTTC

d_call: -
j_call: TRBJ1-5
clone_size: -
v_call: TRBV5-1
cdr3_length: 15
cdr3_aa: CASSPTGGGYQPQHF
cdr3_nt: TGCGCCAGCAGCCCGACGGGTGGGGGATATCAGCCCCAGCATTTT

d_call: TRBD1
j_call: TRBJ2-7
clone_size: once
v_call: TRBV19
cdr3_length: 16
cdr3_aa: CASSFMVIGQGYEQYF
cdr3_nt: TGTGCCAGTAGTTTTATGGTTATTGGACAGGGCTACGAGCAGTACTTC

d_call: -
j_call: TRBJ1-1
clone_size: -
v_call: TRBV5-1
cdr3_length: 14
cdr3_aa: CASSLDIMNTEAFF
cdr3_nt: TGCGCCAGCAGCTTGGACATCATGAACACTGAAGCTTTCTTT

d_call: -
j_call: TRBJ1-4
clone_size: many
v_call: TRBV28
cdr3_length: 12
cdr3_aa: CASSFGQEKLFF
cdr3_nt: TGTGCCAGCAGTTTTGGCCAGGAAAAACTGTTTTTT

d_call: TRBD1
j_call: TRBJ1-5
clone_size: -
v_call: TRBV5-1
cdr3_length: 15
cdr3_aa: CASSLGDRDSQPQHF
cdr3_nt: TGCGCCAGCAGCTTGGGGGACAGGGATTCTCAGCCCCAGCATTTT

d_call: -
j_call: TRBJ1-5
clone_size: -
v_call: TRBV27
cdr3_length: 14
cdr3_aa: CASSLGGNQGPQHF
cdr3_nt: TGTGCCAGCAGTTTAGGGGGAAATCAAGGGCCCCAGCATTTT

d_call: TRBD2
j_call: TRBJ2-3
clone_size: few
v_call: TRBV7-8
cdr3_length: 16
cdr3_aa: CASSPRGDSVTDTQYF
cdr3_nt: TGTGCCAGCAGCCCCCGGGGGGACTCGGTAACAGATACGCAGTATTTT

d_call: -
j_call: TRBJ2-3
clone_size: -
v_call: TRBV27
cdr3_length: 13
cdr3_aa: CASSSELTDTQYF
cdr3_nt: TGTGCCAGCAGTTCCGAGTTGACAGATACGCAGTATTTT

d_call: -
j_call: TRBJ1-5
clone_size: -
v_call: TRBV6-4
cdr3_length: 13
cdr3_aa: CASSEGDNQPQHF
cdr3_nt: TGTGCCAGCAGTGAAGGGGACAATCAGCCCCAGCATTTT

d_call: TRBD2
j_call: TRBJ2-7
clone_size: -
v_call: TRBV4-2
cdr3_length: 14
cdr3_aa: CASSVWAGAYEQYF
cdr3_nt: TGTGCCAGCAGCGTTTGGGCGGGGGCCTACGAGCAGTACTTC

d_call: -
j_call: TRBJ1-2
clone_size: -
v_call: TRBV2
cdr3_length: 15
cdr3_aa: CASSDAGRGAYGYTF
cdr3_nt: TGTGCCAGCAGTGACGCGGGGCGCGGGGCCTATGGCTACACCTTC

d_call: -
j_call: TRBJ1-5
clone_size: few
v_call: TRBV6-5
cdr3_length: 15
cdr3_aa: CASRSPRDSNQPQHF
cdr3_nt: TGTGCCAGCAGATCCCCCAGGGATAGCAATCAGCCCCAGCATTTT

d_call: -
j_call: TRBJ2-7
clone_size: few
v_call: TRBV5-5
cdr3_length: 14
cdr3_aa: CASSLGPSLDEQYF
cdr3_nt: TGTGCCAGCAGCTTGGGGCCTAGCCTAGACGAGCAGTACTTC

d_call: TRBD1
j_call: TRBJ1-5
clone_size: -
v_call: TRBV7-9
cdr3_length: 15
cdr3_aa: CASSLTGGAGQPQHF
cdr3_nt: TGTGCCAGCAGCCTGACAGGGGGCGCGGGTCAGCCCCAGCATTTT

d_call: TRBD2
j_call: TRBJ2-1
clone_size: -
v_call: TRBV30
cdr3_length: 18
cdr3_aa: CAWSVPWSGIAKTTEQFF
cdr3_nt: TGTGCCTGGAGTGTACCCTGGAGCGGGATCGCCAAAACCACTGAGCAGTTCTTC

d_call: TRBD1
j_call: TRBJ2-7
clone_size: -
v_call: TRBV29-1
cdr3_length: 18
cdr3_aa: CSVSLIRDRDSSGYEQYF
cdr3_nt: TGCAGCGTTTCACTCATCCGGGACAGGGATTCCTCCGGGTACGAGCAGTACTTC

d_call: -
j_call: TRBJ1-5
clone_size: -
v_call: TRBV28
cdr3_length: 14
cdr3_aa: CASSFGLGNQPQHF
cdr3_nt: TGTGCCAGCAGTTTTGGACTGGGCAATCAGCCCCAGCATTTT

d_call: -
j_call: TRBJ2-7
clone_size: -
v_call: TRBV4-1
cdr3_length: 16
cdr3_aa: CASSHPTWGDGDEQYF
cdr3_nt: TGCGCCAGCAGCCATCCAACTTGGGGTGACGGGGACGAGCAGTACTTC

d_call: TRBD1
j_call: TRBJ1-2
clone_size: -
v_call: TRBV28
cdr3_length: 16
cdr3_aa: CASRTPPGQLNYGYTF
cdr3_nt: TGTGCCAGCAGAACTCCTCCGGGACAGCTAAACTATGGCTACACCTTC